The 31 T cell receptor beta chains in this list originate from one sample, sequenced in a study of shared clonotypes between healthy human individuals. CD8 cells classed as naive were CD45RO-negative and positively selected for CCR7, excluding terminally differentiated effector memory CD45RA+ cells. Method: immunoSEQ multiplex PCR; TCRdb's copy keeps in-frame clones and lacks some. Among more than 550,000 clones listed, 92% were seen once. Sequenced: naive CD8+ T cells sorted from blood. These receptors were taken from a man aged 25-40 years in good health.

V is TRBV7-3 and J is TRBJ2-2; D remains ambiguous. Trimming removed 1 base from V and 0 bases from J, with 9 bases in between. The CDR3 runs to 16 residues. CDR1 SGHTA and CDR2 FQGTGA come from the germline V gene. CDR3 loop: CASSLMGNSNTGELFF. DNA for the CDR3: TGTGCCAGCAGCTTAATGGGCAATTCGAACACCGGGGAGCTGTTTTTT.

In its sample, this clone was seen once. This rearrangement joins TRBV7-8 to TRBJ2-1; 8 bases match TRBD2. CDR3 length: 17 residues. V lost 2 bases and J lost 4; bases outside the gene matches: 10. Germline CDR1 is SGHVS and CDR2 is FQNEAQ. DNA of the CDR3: TGTGCCAGCAGCTTACTACAGGGACTAGGGGGGTACAATGAGCAGTTCTTC. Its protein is CASSLLQGLGGYNEQFF.

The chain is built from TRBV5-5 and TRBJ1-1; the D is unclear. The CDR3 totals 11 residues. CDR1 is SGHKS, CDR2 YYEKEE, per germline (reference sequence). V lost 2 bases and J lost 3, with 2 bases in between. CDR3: CASSLDTEAFF. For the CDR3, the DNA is TGTGCCAGCAGCTTAGACACTGAAGCTTTCTTT.

The CDR3 spells CASSFFSGHYEQYF. The CDR3 DNA sequence: TGTGCCAGCAGTTTTTTTTCGGGACACTACGAGCAGTACTTC. The V gene is TRBV27, the J gene TRBJ2-7; possible D gene TRBD1, 6 bases. The germline V gene encodes CDR1 MNHEY and CDR2 SMNVEV (reference sequence). CDR3 length: 14 amino acids. Trimming cost V 3 bases and J 3 bases, with 12 bases left between them.

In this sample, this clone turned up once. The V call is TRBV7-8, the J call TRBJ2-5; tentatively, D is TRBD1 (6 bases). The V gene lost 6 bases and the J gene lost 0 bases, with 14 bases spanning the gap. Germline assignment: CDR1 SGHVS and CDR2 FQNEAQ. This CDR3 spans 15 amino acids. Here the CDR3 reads CASRAGAGYQETQYF. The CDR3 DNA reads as TGTGCCAGCAGGGCAGGGGCCGGGTACCAAGAGACCCAGTACTTC.

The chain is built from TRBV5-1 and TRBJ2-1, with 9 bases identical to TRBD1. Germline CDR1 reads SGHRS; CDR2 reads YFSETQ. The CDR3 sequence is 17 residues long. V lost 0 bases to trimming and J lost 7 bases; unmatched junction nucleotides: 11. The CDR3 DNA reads TGCGCCAGCAGCTTGGGACCGGGACAGGGTAATTGGAATGAGCAGTTCTTC. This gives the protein CASSLGPGQGNWNEQFF.

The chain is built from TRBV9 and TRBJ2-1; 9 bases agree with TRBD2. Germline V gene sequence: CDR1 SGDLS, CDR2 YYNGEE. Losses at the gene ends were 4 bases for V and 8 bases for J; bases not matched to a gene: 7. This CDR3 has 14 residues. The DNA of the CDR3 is TGTGCCAGCAGCAGCGGGAGGATCTCCCATGAGCAGTTCTTC. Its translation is CASSSGRISHEQFF.

The CDR3 region is CASSNQPGQQFF. The DNA of the CDR3 is TGTGCCAGCAGCAACCAACCCGGCCAGCAGTTCTTC. The rearrangement joins TRBV7-2 to TRBJ2-1, with D unresolved. The V gene lost 5 bases and the J gene lost 11 bases, with 13 bases spanning the gap. Germline V gives CDR1 SGHTA, CDR2 FQGNSA. The CDR3 is 12 amino acids.

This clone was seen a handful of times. CDR3 region: CASTLNRGHTEAFF. The CDR3 DNA sequence: TGCGCCAGCACCTTAAACAGGGGGCACACTGAAGCTTTCTTT. The V call is TRBV4-1, the J call TRBJ1-1; 9 positions match TRBD1. This CDR3 is built from 14 residues. Per germline, CDR1 MGHRA and CDR2 YSYEKL. With V trimmed by 7 bases and J by 3 bases, 6 bases remained unmatched.

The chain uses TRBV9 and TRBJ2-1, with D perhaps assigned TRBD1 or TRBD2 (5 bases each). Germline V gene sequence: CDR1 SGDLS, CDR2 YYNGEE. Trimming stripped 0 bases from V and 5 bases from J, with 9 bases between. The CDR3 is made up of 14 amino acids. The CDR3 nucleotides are TGTGCCAGCAGCGTAGGGGACCCCCACAATGAGCAGTTCTTC. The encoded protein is CASSVGDPHNEQFF. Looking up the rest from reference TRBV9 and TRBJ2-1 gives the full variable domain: DSGVTQTPKHLITATGQRVTLRCSPRSGDLSVYWYQQSLDQGLQFLIQYYNGEERAKGNILERFSAQQFPDLHSELNLSSLELGDSALYFCASSVGDPHNEQFFGPGTRLTVL.

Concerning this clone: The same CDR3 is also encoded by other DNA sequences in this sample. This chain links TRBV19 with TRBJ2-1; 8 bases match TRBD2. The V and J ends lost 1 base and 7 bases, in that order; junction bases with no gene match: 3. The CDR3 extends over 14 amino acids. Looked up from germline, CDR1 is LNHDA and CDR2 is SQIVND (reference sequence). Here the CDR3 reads CASSIAGGPNEQFF. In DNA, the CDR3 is TGTGCCAGTAGTATAGCGGGAGGGCCTAATGAGCAGTTCTTC. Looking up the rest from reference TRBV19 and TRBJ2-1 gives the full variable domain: DGGITQSPKYLFRKEGQNVTLSCEQNLNHDAMYWYRQDPGQGLRLIYYSQIVNDFQKGDIAEGYSVSREKKESFPLTVTSAQKNPTAFYLCASSIAGGPNEQFFGPGTRLTVL.

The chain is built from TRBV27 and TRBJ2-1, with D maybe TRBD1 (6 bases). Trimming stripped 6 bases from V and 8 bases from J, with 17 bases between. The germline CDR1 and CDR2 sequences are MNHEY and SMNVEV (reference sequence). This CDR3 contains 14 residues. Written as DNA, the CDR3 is TGTGCCAGCAGCCCATACACAGGGTTTGATGAGCAGTTCTTC. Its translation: CASSPYTGFDEQFF.

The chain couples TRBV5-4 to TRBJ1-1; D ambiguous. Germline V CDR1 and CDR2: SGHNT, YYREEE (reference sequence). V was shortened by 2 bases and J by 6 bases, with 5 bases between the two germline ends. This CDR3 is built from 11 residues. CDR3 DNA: TGTGCCAGCAGCTTTTCCGCTGAAGCTTTCTTT. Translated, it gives CASSFSAEAFF.

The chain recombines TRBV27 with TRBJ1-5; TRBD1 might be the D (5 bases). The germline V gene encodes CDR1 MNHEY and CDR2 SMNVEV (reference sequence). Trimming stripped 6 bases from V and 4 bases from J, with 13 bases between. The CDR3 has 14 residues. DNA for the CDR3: TGTGCCAGCAGATGGGGACTGAGTAATCAGCCCCAGCATTTT. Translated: CASRWGLSNQPQHF.

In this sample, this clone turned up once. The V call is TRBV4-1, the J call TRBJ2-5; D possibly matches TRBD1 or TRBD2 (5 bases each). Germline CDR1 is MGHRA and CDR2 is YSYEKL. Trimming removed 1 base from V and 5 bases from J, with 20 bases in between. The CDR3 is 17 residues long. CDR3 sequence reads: CASSQGIGASIEETQYF. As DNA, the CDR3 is TGCGCCAGCAGCCAAGGTATCGGGGCGAGTATTGAGGAGACCCAGTACTTC.

The CDR3, as DNA: TGTGCCAGCAGCTTAGAAGGGGACAATGTCAATGAGCAGTTCTTC. This codes for CASSLEGDNVNEQFF. V is TRBV7-9 and J is TRBJ2-1; D is perhaps TRBD1 (6 bases). Germline V lookup: CDR1 SEHNR, CDR2 FQNEAQ (reference sequence). This CDR3 spans 15 amino acids. V lost 1 base to trimming and J lost 6 bases, with 13 bases between them.

The CDR3 nucleotides are TGTGCCAGCAGCCAAAGTAACATTCAGTACTTC. Translated: CASSQSNIQYF. This chain links TRBV28 with TRBJ2-4; D uncertain. In germline, CDR1 is MDHEN, CDR2 SYDVKM. Trimming took off 6 bases at V and 7 bases at J, with 7 bases between the two ends. The CDR3 has 11 amino acids.

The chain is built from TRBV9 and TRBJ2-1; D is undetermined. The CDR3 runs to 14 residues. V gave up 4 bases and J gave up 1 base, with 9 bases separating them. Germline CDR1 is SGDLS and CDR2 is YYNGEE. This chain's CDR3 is CASSSAVSYNEQFF. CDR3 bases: TGTGCCAGCAGCTCCGCAGTTTCCTACAATGAGCAGTTCTTC.

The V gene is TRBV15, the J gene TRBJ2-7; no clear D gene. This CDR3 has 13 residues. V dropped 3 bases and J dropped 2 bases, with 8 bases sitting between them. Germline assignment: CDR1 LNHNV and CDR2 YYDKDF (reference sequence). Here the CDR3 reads CATSRNLAYEQYF. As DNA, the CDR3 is TGTGCCACCAGCAGGAATCTTGCCTACGAGCAGTACTTC.

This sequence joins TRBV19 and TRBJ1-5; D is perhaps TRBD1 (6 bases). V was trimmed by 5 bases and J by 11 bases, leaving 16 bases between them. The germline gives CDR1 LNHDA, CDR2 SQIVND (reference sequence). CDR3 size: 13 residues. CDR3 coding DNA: TGTGCCAGTAGTTCGGGGGCAAAGACAGCCCAGCATTTT. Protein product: CASSSGAKTAQHF.

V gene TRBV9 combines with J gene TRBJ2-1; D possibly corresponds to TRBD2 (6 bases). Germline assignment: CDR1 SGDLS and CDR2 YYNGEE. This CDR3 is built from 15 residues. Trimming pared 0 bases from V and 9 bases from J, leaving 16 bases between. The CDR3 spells CASSVDGSGVSEQFF. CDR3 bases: TGTGCCAGCAGCGTAGACGGGAGTGGAGTCAGTGAGCAGTTCTTC.

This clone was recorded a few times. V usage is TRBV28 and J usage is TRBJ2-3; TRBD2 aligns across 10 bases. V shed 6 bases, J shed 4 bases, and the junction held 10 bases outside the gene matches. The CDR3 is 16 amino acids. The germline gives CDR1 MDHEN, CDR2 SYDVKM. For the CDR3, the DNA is TGTGCCAGCAGCCTTCTAGCGGGAGAGCTTCCAGATACGCAGTATTTT. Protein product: CASSLLAGELPDTQYF. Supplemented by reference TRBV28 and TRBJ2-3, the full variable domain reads DVKVTQSSRYLVKRTGEKVFLECVQDMDHENMFWYRQDPGLGLRLIYFSYDVKMKEKGDIPEGYSVSREKKERFSLILESASTNQTSMYLCASSLLAGELPDTQYFGPGTRLTVL.

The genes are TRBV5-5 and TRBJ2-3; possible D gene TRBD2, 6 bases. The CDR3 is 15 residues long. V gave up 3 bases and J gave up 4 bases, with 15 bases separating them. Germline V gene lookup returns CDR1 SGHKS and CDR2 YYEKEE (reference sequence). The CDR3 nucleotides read TGTGCCAGCAGCTCACAGCAGGGAGGACCAGATACGCAGTATTTT. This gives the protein CASSSQQGGPDTQYF.

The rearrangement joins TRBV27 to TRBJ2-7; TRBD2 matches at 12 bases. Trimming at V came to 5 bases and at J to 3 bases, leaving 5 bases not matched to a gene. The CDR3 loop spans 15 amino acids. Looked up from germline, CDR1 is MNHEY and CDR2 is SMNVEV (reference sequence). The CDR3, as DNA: TGTGCCAGCAGTCCTGGACTAGCGGGAATCTACGAGCAGTACTTC. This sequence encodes CASSPGLAGIYEQYF.

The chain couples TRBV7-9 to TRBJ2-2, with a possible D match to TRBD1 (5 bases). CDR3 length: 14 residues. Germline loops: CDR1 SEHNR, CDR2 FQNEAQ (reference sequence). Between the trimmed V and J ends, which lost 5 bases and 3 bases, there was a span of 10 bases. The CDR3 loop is CASSLQGYTGELFF. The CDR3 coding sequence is TGTGCCAGCAGCCTTCAGGGATACACCGGGGAGCTGTTTTTT.

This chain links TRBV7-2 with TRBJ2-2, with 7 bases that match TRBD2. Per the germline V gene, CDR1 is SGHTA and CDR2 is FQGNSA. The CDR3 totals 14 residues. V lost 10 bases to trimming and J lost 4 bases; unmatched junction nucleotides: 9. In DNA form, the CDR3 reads TGTGCCATCCTTGGGAGGGAGGGCACCGGGGAGCTGTTTTTT. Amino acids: CAILGREGTGELFF.

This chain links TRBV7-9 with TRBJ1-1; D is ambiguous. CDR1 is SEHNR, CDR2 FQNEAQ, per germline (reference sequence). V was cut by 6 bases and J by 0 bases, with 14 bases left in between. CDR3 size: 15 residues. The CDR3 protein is CASRSDALMNTEAFF. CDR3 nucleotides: TGTGCCAGCAGATCGGACGCCCTGATGAACACTGAAGCTTTCTTT.

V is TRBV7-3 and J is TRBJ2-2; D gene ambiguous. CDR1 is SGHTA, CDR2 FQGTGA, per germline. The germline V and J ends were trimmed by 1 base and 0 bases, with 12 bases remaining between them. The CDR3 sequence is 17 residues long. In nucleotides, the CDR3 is TGTGCCAGCAGCTTAAATCTTCCGGGTGCGAACACCGGGGAGCTGTTTTTT. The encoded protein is CASSLNLPGANTGELFF.

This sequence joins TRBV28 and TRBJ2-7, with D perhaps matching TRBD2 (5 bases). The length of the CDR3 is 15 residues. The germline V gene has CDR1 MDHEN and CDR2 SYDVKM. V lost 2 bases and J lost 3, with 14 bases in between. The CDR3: CASSLAARRVYEQYF. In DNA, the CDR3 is TGTGCCAGCAGTTTAGCAGCCCGGCGGGTCTACGAGCAGTACTTC.

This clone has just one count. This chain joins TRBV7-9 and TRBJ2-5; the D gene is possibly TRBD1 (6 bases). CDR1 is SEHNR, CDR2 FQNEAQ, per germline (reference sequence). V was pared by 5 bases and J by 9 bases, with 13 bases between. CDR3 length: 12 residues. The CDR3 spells CASSTGLPAQYF. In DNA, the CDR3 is TGTGCCAGCAGCACAGGGTTGCCGGCCCAGTACTTC.

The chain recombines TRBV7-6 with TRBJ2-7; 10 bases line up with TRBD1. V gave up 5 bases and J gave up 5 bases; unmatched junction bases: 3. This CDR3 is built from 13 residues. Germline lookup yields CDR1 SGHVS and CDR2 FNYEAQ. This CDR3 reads CASSRQGAHEQYF. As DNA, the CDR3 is TGTGCCAGCAGCAGACAGGGGGCCCACGAGCAGTACTTC.